These 16 T cell receptor beta chains came from one sample sequenced in a study of shared clonotypes between healthy human individuals. TCRdb's table, derived via immunoSEQ multiplex PCR, lists solely in-frame clones and lacks some. The top ten hold 0.1% to 0.15% of the sample, which has around 2,000,000 clones, roughly 95% seen once. The sample was naive CD4+ T cells sorted from blood. Specified subset: CD45RA+ positively selected. These receptor sequences come from a man in his late teens or twenties in good health.

This chain links TRBV10-3 with TRBJ1-6; 9 bases are shared with TRBD1. CDR3 size: 13 residues. Germline V CDR1 and CDR2: ENHRY, SYGVKD. V was pared by 6 bases and J by 12 bases, with 6 bases of the junction left unmatched. The DNA of the CDR3 is TGTGCCATCAGGAGGGACAGGGAGGAACCCCTCCACTTT. Translation gives CAIRRDREEPLHF.

This chain connects TRBV5-4 to TRBJ2-5; D perhaps matches TRBD2 (8 bases). Trimming left V 4 bases short and J 5 bases short, with 27 bases between. The CDR3 loop spans 18 amino acids. Per the germline V gene, CDR1 is SGHNT and CDR2 is YYREEE (reference sequence). CDR3 amino acids: CASSPGLVRTGLGETQYF. CDR3 in DNA: TGTGCCAGCAGCCCGGGACTAGTGCGGACAGGTTTAGGGGAGACCCAGTACTTC.

The chain has TRBV10-3 and TRBJ2-7, with D possibly being TRBD1 or TRBD2 (5 bases each). Trimming shortened V by 6 bases and J by 3 bases, and 18 bases separated the two germline ends. CDR1 ENHRY and CDR2 SYGVKD come from the germline V gene. There are 15 residues in the CDR3. CDR3 nucleotide sequence: TGTGCCATCAGGGAAGGGGACCTTCTGGGCTACGAGCAGTACTTC. This sequence encodes CAIREGDLLGYEQYF.

About this clone itself: A much larger clone sits a single nucleotide away, making a read error possible. The genes are TRBV30 and TRBJ2-1; 8 nucleotides agree with TRBD2. Trimming took 1 base from V and 4 from J; bases not matched to a gene: 0. The CDR3 runs to 13 residues. Looked up from germline, CDR1 is GTSNPN and CDR2 is SVGIG (reference sequence). DNA for the CDR3: TGTGCCTGGAGTGGCGGGAGGTACAATGAGCAGTTCTTC. The encoded protein is CAWSGGRYNEQFF.

The J gene is TRBJ2-3, the V gene TRBV7-9; TRBD1 matches at 10 bases. This CDR3 contains 14 residues. J lost 5 bases, V lost 5 bases, and 4 bases had no gene match. Germline-derived CDR1 and CDR2 are SEHNR and FQNEAQ (reference sequence). The CDR3 coding sequence is TGTGCCAGCAGCCTGACAGGGGGCAAAGATACGCAGTATTTT. Its protein product is CASSLTGGKDTQYF.

The rearrangement uses TRBV30 and TRBJ2-7; no clear D. Germline CDR1 reads GTSNPN; CDR2 reads SVGIG (reference sequence). This CDR3 spans 16 amino acids. Deletions cut 1 base from V and 1 base from J, with 17 bases between. The CDR3 nucleotides read TGTGCCTGGAGTGCTGATCTGGGCGTGCGGTCCTACGAGCAGTACTTC. Translation: CAWSADLGVRSYEQYF.

The V gene is TRBV5-1, the J gene TRBJ1-4, with D possibly being TRBD1 (6 bases). This CDR3 spans 14 amino acids. V lost 6 bases and J 8 bases, leaving 17 bases between the germline ends. Germline values: CDR1 SGHRS, CDR2 YFSETQ. The CDR3 sequence is CASNTGTRGEKLFF. The CDR3 DNA sequence: TGCGCCAGCAACACCGGGACACGAGGGGAAAAACTGTTTTTT.

V usage is TRBV4-1 and J usage is TRBJ2-3; D call uncertain. Germline lookup yields CDR1 MGHRA and CDR2 YSYEKL. The germline V and J ends were trimmed by 6 bases and 6 bases, with 10 bases remaining between them. The CDR3 has 12 residues. The CDR3 DNA reads TGCGCCAGCAGTGGGCCTATGGATACGCAGTATTTT. This gives the protein CASSGPMDTQYF.

The chain couples TRBV5-1 to TRBJ1-3; a weak D match, TRBD1 (6 bases). Germline values: CDR1 SGHRS, CDR2 YFSETQ. The CDR3 is made up of 14 amino acids. V was pared by 3 bases and J by 9 bases, with 16 bases between. CDR3 loop: CASSSKTGSGTIYF. In nucleotides, the CDR3 is TGCGCCAGCAGCTCAAAGACAGGTTCTGGCACCATATATTTT.

This chain links TRBV27 with TRBJ1-5, with TRBD1 matching 8 bases. Trimming removed 4 bases from V and 2 bases from J; junction bases left unmatched: 4. Looked up from germline, CDR1 is MNHEY and CDR2 is SMNVEV (reference sequence). The CDR3 is 15 amino acids. CDR3 coding DNA: TGTGCCAGCAGTTCCGCGACAGGGGGCAATCAGCCCCAGCATTTT. Translation: CASSSATGGNQPQHF.

This chain uses TRBV10-3 with TRBJ2-3; D is ambiguous. The V and J ends lost 2 bases and 5 bases respectively, with 8 bases between them. The CDR3 runs 13 residues. Germline V gene data show CDR1 as ENHRY and CDR2 as SYGVKD. CDR3 DNA sequence: TGTGCCATCAGTGAGCTAATTAGAGATACGCAGTATTTT. Its translation is CAISELIRDTQYF.

About this clone: A clone one base away is much larger, so this may be a read error. The same CDR3 also results from other DNA sequences found in this sample. The chain has TRBV11-3 and TRBJ1-2, with no clear D. The germline V gene has CDR1 SGHNT and CDR2 YENEEA. V shed 3 bases and J shed 4 bases, with 6 bases lying between them. The CDR3 is 12 residues long. The CDR3 nucleotides are TGTGCCAGCAGCTTGGACGGCTATGGCTACACCTTC. It translates to CASSLDGYGYTF.

This rearrangement joins TRBV2 to TRBJ2-3; TRBD2 matches at 15 bases. The CDR3 consists of 18 residues. Trimming took 3 bases from V and 4 from J; bases not matched to a gene: 8. Germline V lookup: CDR1 SNHLY, CDR2 FYNNEI. CDR3 region: CASSEGLAGGTRPDTQYF. CDR3 nucleotide sequence: TGTGCCAGCAGTGAGGGACTAGCGGGAGGCACCCGGCCAGATACGCAGTATTTT.

The genes are TRBV7-9 and TRBJ2-3, with 10 positions matching TRBD2. With 4 bases clipped from V and 4 bases from J, the junction kept 5 bases outside the gene matches. CDR1 is SEHNR, CDR2 FQNEAQ, per germline (reference sequence). CDR3 length: 15 amino acids. This CDR3 reads CASSYLAGGPDTQYF. CDR3 DNA sequence: TGTGCCAGCAGCTACTTAGCGGGAGGCCCAGATACGCAGTATTTT.

The chain carries TRBV13 and TRBJ2-7; 11 bases match TRBD2. J lost 3 bases, V lost 0 bases, and 7 bases had no gene match. CDR3 length equals 17 residues. Germline loops: CDR1 PRHDT, CDR2 FYEKMQ (reference sequence). CDR3 loop: CASSLGLAGGKYYEQYF. CDR3 coding DNA: TGTGCCAGCAGCTTAGGCCTAGCGGGGGGCAAGTACTACGAGCAGTACTTC.

The chain couples TRBV7-9 to TRBJ2-2; 12 bases are shared with TRBD1. Germline values: CDR1 SEHNR, CDR2 FQNEAQ (reference sequence). V lost 4 bases to trimming and J lost 1 base; unmatched junction nucleotides: 4. The CDR3 has 17 amino acids. The CDR3 protein is CASSWDRGRVNTGELFF. The DNA for the CDR3 is TGTGCCAGCAGCTGGGACAGGGGGCGCGTGAACACCGGGGAGCTGTTTTTT.